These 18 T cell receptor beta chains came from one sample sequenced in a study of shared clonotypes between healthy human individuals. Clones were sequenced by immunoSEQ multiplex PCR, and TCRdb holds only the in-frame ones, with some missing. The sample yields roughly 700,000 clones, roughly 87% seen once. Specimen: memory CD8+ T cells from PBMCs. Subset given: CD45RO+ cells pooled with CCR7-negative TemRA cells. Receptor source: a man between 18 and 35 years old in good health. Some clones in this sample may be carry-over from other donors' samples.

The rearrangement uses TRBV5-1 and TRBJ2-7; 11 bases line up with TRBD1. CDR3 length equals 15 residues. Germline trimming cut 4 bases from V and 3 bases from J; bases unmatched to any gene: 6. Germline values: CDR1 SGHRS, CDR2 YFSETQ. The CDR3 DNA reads TGCGCCAGCAGCCTCCGGGACAGGGGGATCTACGAGCAGTACTTC. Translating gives CASSLRDRGIYEQYF.

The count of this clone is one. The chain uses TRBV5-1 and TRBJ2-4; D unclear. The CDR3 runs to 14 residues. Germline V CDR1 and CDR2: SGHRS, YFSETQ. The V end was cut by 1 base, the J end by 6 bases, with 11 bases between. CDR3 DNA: TGCGCCAGCAGCTTGTTCGCAGGCGGAAACATTCAGTACTTC. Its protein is CASSLFAGGNIQYF.

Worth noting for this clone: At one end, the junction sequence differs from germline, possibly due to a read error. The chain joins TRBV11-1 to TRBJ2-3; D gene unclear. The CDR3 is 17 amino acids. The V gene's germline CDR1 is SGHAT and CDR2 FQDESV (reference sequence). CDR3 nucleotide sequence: TGTGCCAGCAGCTTAAGTTTCTCAGGACCTTCCACAGATATGCAGTATTTT. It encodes CASSLSFSGPSTDMQYF.

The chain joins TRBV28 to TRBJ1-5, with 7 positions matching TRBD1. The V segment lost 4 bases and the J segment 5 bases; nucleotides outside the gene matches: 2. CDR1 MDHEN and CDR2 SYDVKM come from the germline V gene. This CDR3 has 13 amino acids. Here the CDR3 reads CASSSTGDQPQHF. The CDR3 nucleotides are TGTGCCAGCAGTTCCACAGGGGATCAGCCCCAGCATTTT.

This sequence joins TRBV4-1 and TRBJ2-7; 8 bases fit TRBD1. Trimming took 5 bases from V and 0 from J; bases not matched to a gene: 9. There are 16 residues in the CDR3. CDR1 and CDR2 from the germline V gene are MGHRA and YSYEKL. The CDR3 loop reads CASSAGTGAYSYEQYF. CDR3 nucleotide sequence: TGCGCCAGCAGCGCGGGGACAGGCGCATACTCCTACGAGCAGTACTTC.

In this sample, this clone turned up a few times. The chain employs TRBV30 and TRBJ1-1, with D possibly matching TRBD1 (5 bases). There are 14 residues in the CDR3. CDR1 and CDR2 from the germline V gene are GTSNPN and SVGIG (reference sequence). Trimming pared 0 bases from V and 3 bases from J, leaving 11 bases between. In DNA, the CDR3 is TGTGCCTGGAGTGTATTTTGGGGGGACACTGAAGCTTTCTTT. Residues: CAWSVFWGDTEAFF.

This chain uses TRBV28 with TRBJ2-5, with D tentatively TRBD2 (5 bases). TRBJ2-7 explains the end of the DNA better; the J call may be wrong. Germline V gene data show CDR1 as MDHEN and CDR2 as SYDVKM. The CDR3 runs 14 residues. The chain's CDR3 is CASSFPGSGYEQYF. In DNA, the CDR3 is TGTGCCAGCAGTTTTCCGGGATCCGGCTACGAGCAGTACTTC.

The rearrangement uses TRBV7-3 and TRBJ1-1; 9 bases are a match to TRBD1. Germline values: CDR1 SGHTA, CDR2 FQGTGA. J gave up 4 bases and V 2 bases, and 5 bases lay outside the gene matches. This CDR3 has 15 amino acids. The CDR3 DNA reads TGTGCCAGCAGCTTAGTGGGGACAGGGAGCACTGAAGCTTTCTTT. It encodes CASSLVGTGSTEAFF.

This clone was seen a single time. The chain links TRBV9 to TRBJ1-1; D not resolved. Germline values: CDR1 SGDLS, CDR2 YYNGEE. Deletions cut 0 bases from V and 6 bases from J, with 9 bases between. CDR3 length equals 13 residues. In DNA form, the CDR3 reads TGTGCCAGCAGCGTAGGAACAATGGCTGAAGCTTTCTTT. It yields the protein CASSVGTMAEAFF.

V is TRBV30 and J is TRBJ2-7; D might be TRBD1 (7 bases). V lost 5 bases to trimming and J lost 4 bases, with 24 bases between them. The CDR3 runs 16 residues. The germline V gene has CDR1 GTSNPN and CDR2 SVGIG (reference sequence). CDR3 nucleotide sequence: TGTGCCTGGCGATCCTCGGAGGGGGCGAGGTCGTACGAGCAGTACTTC. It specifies CAWRSSEGARSYEQYF.

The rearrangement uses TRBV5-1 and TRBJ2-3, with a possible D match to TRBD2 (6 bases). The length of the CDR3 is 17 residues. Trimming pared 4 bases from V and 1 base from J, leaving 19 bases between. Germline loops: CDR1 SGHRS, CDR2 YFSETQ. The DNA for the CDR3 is TGCGCCAGCAGCCTGCGCGGGGCGGGGTCGGGCACAGATACGCAGTATTTT. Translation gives CASSLRGAGSGTDTQYF.

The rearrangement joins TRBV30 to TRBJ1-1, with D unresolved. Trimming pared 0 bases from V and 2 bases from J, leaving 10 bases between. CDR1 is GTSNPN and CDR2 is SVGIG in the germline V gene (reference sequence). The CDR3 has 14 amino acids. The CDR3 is CAWSVRQINTEAFF. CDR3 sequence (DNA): TGTGCCTGGAGTGTCCGGCAGATTAACACTGAAGCTTTCTTT.

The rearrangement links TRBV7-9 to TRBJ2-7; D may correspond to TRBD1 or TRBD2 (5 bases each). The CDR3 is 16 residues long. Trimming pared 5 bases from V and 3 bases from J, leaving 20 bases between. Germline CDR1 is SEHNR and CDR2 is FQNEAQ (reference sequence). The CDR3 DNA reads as TGTGCCAGCAGCCCAATAGAGGGTAGGGGATTCTACGAGCAGTACTTC. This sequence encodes CASSPIEGRGFYEQYF.

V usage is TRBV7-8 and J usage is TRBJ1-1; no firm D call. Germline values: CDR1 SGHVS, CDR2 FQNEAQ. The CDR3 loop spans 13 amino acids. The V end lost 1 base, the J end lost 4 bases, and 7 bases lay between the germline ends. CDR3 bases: TGTGCCAGCAGCTTAGGGGTAGTCACTGAAGCTTTCTTT. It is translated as CASSLGVVTEAFF.

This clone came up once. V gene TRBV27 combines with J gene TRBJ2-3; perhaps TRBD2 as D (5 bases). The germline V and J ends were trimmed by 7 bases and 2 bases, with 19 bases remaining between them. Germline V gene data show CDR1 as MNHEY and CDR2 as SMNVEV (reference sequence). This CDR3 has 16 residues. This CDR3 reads CASTPWAGSSTDTQYF. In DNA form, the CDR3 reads TGTGCCAGCACCCCCTGGGCTGGGAGTTCCACAGATACGCAGTATTTT.

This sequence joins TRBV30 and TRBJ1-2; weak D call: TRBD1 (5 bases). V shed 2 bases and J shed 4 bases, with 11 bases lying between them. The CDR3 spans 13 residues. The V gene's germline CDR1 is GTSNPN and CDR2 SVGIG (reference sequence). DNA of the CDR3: TGTGCCTGGAGTTCTCGGGGCAGCTATGGCTACACCTTC. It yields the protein CAWSSRGSYGYTF.

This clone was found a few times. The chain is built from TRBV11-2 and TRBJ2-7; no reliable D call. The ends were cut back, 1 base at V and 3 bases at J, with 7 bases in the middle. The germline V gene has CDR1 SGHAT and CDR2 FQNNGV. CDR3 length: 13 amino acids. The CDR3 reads CASSLGLIYEQYF. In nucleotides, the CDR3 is TGTGCCAGCAGCTTAGGACTTATCTACGAGCAGTACTTC.

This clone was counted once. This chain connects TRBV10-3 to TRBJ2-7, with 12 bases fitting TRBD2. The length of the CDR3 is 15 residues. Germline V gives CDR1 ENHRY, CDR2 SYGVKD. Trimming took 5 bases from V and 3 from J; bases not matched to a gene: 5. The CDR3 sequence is CAISSPGLAGYEQYF. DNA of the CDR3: TGTGCCATCAGTTCCCCGGGACTAGCGGGCTACGAGCAGTACTTC.